A single sample is the source of the 8 T cell receptor beta chains below, sequenced in a study of T-cell memory formation after mild COVID-19. A single record per CDR3 protein comes from TCRdb applying MiXCR to the 5' RACE reads. This table has 580,000 or so distinct CDR3 sequences, 15% to 20% appearing once. Input material: PBMCs or a T cell subset sorted from them (not recorded which). These receptors were taken from an adult woman who had mild COVID-19 (a few samples of this study predate the infection). Cell type and time point are not known.

This clonotype has just a few counts. The rearrangement links TRBV11-2 to TRBJ2-7; D possibly corresponds to TRBD1 (5 bases). This CDR3 is built from 15 residues. Trimming pared 4 bases from V and 5 bases from J, leaving 18 bases between. CDR1 is SGHAT and CDR2 is FQNNGV in the germline V gene. The CDR3 sequence: CASSSLKGKGNEQYF. The CDR3 nucleotides are TGTGCCAGCAGCTCCCTCAAGGGGAAGGGTAACGAGCAGTACTTC.

The sample holds a few counts of this clonotype. The gene calls are TRBV2 and TRBJ2-3, with D unclear. The CDR3 sequence is 14 residues long. V was shortened by 7 bases and J by 4 bases, with 15 bases between the two germline ends. Germline V lookup: CDR1 SNHLY, CDR2 FYNNEI. The CDR3 reads CASIRVDRPDTQYF. The CDR3 coding sequence is TGTGCCAGCATTCGGGTCGACCGGCCAGATACGCAGTATTTT.

The rearrangement links TRBV24-1 to TRBJ1-2; no reliable D call. V lost 0 bases and J lost 5, with 6 bases in between. CDR3 length equals 13 residues. Germline V lookup: CDR1 KGHDR, CDR2 SFDVKD. The CDR3 sequence is CATSDLRGYGYTF. The DNA of the CDR3 is TGTGCCACCAGTGATTTGCGCGGATATGGCTACACCTTC.

This clonotype has just a few counts. The V call is TRBV7-3, the J call TRBJ2-2; 11 bases line up with TRBD2. The germline V gene encodes CDR1 SGHTA and CDR2 FQGTGA. The CDR3 is 17 amino acids. The J segment lost 6 bases and the V segment lost 5 bases, leaving 11 bases of the junction unmatched. CDR3 region: CASSLFGLAGGPGELFF. Here the CDR3 DNA reads TGTGCCAGCAGCCTATTCGGGCTAGCGGGGGGCCCCGGGGAGCTGTTTTTT.

The gene calls are TRBV24-1 and TRBJ2-7; D gene ambiguous. V lost 1 base and J lost 8, with 5 bases in between. Per germline, CDR1 KGHDR and CDR2 SFDVKD. The CDR3 covers 11 residues. The CDR3 here is CATSDFEKQYF. CDR3 DNA: TGTGCCACCAGTGATTTTGAAAAGCAGTACTTC.

This clonotype was found once. The chain joins TRBV24-1 to TRBJ2-5, with 8 bases fitting TRBD1. Germline CDR1 and CDR2: KGHDR and SFDVKD. V lost 3 bases and J lost 3; bases outside the gene matches: 2. The CDR3 spans 14 residues. The CDR3 here is CATSDTDREETQYF. The CDR3 DNA reads TGTGCCACCAGTGATACGGACAGGGAAGAGACCCAGTACTTC.

This clonotype was detected only a few times. V gene TRBV7-9 combines with J gene TRBJ2-3; 8 bases line up with TRBD2. The germline CDR1 and CDR2 sequences are SEHNR and FQNEAQ (reference sequence). The CDR3 contains 16 residues. J gave up 1 base and V 1 base, and 4 bases lay outside the gene matches. The chain's CDR3 is CASSLGGGTGTDTQYF. The CDR3 bases are TGTGCCAGCAGCTTAGGCGGGGGGACCGGCACAGATACGCAGTATTTT.

This clonotype showed up just a few times. V is TRBV24-1 and J is TRBJ2-3; 10 bases match TRBD1. J was trimmed by 1 base and V by 3 bases; bases with no gene match: 3. Germline CDR1 KGHDR, CDR2 SFDVKD. CDR3 size: 16 residues. Written as DNA, the CDR3 is TGTGCCACCAGTGATACCGGGACAGGGGGCACAGATACGCAGTATTTT. Its translation is CATSDTGTGGTDTQYF.